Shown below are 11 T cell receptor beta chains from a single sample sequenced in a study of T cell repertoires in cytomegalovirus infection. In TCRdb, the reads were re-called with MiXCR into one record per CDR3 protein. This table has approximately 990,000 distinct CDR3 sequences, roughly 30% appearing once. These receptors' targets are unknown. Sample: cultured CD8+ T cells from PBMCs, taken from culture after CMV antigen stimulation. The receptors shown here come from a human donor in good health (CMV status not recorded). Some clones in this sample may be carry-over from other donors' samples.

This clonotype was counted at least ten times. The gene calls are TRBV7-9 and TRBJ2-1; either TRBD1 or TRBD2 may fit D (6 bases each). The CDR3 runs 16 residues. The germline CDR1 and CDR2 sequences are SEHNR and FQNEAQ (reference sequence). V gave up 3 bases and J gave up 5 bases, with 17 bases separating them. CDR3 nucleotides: TGTGCCAGCAGCTTCCTAGCTGGGGGGCGAAACAATGAGCAGTTCTTC. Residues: CASSFLAGGRNNEQFF.

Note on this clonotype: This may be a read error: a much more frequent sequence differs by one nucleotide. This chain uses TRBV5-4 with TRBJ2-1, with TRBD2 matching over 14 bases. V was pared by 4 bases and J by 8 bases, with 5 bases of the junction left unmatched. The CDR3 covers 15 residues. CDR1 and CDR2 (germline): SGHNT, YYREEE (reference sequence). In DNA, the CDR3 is TGTGCCAGCAGCAAGACTAGCGGGGGGGCCGATGAGCAGTTCTTC. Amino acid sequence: CASSKTSGGADEQFF.

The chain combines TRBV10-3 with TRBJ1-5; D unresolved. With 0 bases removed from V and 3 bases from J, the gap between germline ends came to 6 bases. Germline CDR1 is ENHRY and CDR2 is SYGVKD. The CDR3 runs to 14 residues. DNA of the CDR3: TGTGCCATCAGTGAGTCCAGGTTCAATCAGCCCCAGCATTTT. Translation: CAISESRFNQPQHF.

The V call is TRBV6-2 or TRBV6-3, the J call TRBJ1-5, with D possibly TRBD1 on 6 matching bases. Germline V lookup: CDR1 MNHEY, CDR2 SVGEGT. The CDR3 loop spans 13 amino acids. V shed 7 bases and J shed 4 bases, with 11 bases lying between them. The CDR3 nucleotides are TGTGCCAGCAAAACAGGGCCGAATCAGCCCCAGCATTTT. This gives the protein CASKTGPNQPQHF.

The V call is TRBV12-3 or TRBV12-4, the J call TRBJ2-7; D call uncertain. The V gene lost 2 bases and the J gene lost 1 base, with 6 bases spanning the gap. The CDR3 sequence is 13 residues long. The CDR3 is CASSLFFSYEQYF. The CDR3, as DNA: TGTGCCAGCAGTTTATTTTTTTCCTACGAGCAGTACTTC.

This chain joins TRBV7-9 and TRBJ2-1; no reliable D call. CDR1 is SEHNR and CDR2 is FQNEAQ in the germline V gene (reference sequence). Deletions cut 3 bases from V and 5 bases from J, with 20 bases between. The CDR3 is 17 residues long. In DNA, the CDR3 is TGTGCCAGCAGCTTCCCTATATCTGGGCTCTACAACAATGAGCAGTTCTTC. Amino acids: CASSFPISGLYNNEQFF.

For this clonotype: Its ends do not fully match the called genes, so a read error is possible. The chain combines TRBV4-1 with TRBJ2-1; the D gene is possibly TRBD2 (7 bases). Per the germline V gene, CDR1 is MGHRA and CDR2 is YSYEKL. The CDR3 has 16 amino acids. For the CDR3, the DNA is TGTGCCAGCAGCCAAGACCCGGGGGGCCTCTACAATGAGCAGTTCTTC. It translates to CASSQDPGGLYNEQFF.

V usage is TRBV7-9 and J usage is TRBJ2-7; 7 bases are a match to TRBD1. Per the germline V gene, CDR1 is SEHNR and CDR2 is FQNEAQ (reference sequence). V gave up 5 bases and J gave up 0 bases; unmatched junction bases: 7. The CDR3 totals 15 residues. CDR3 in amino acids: CASSPPGDSSYEQYF. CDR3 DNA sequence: TGTGCCAGCAGCCCCCCAGGGGACAGCTCCTACGAGCAGTACTTC. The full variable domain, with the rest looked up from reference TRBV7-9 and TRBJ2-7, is DTGVSQNPRHKITKRGQNVTFRCDPISEHNRLYWYRQTLGQGPEFLTYFQNEAQLEKSRLLSDRFSAERPKGSFSTLEIQRTEQGDSAMYLCASSPPGDSSYEQYFGPGTRLTVT.

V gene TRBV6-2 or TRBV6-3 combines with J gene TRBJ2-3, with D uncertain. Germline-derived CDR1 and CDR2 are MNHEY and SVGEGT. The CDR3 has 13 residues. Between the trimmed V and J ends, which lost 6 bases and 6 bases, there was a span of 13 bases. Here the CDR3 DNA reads TGTGCCAGCAGCACTTCGATCATGGATACGCAGTATTTT. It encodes CASSTSIMDTQYF.

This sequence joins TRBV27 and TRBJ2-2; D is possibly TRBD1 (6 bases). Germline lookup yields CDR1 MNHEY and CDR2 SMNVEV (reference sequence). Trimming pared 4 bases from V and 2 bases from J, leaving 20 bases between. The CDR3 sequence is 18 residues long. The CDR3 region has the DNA TGTGCCAGCAGTTCCCCGGACAGCTCGAAAGGAAACACCGGGGAGCTGTTTTTT. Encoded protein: CASSSPDSSKGNTGELFF.

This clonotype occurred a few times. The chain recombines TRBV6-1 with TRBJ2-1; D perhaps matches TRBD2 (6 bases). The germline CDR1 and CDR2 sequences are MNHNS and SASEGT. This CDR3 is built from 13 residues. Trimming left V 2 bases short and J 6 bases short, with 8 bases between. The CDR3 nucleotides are TGTGCCAGCAGTGAACTAGCGACCAATGAGCAGTTCTTC. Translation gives CASSELATNEQFF.